This entry concerns a single TCR beta chain. What it binds is unknown. The sample comes from a study of cytomegalovirus exposure and HLA in healthy donors. Overall study findings and caveats: It was in a later analysis that TCR association rates were seen to vary by HLA locus, highest for DRB1 and lowest for HLA-C. In a later analysis, an Asian-associated ancestry cluster reportedly showed fewer N-insertions than the roughly 650-donor mean.

The PCR contained 60 Vbeta and 13 Jbeta primers. Repertoires were generated with immunoSEQ multiplex PCR, while TCRdb's copy carries only in-frame clones and drops some. The sample comprises 140,000 or so clones, almost 80% of which are singletons, and 1.7% rests with the top ten. Sequences were obtained from PBMCs. The TCR comes from a woman aged 25 to 39 in good health and CMV-seronegative.

The CDR3 region has the DNA TGCAGTGCGGTAGGGGGATCTGGCTACACCTTC. Its protein product is CSAVGGSGYTF. The rearrangement joins TRBV20-1 to TRBJ1-2; TRBD1 is a possible D gene (6 bases). CDR1 is DFQATT, CDR2 SNEGSKA, per germline (reference sequence). V was pared by 6 bases and J by 7 bases, with 12 bases between. The CDR3 runs to 11 residues.